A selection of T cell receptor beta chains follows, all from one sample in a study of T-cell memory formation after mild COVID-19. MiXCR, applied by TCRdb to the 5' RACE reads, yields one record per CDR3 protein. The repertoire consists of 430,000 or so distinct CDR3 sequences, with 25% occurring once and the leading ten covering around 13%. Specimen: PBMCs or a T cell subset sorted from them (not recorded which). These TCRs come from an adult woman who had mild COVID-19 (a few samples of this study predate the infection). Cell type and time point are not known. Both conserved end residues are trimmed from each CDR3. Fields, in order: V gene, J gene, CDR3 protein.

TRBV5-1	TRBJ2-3	ASSTTSGADTQY
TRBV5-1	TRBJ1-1	ASSIGWGQGDTEAF
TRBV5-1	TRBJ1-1	ASSGGRTNTEAF
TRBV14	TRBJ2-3	ASSPPGQGVLDTQY
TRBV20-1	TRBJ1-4	SASVAGQGGKGKLF
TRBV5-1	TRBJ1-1	ASSSYRGDVNTEAF
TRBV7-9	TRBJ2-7	ASSASYLSYEQY
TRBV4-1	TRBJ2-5	ASSQGAGTGGWETQY
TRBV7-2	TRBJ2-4	ASSSNLGGLENIQY
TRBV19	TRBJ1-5	ASSFQGVNQPQH
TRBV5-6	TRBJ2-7	ASSLGLTREQY
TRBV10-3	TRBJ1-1	AISETVNTEAF
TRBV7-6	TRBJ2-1	ASSSVSGGNYNEQF
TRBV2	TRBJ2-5	ASSGGVVTQY
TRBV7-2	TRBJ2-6	ASSHHRGPGANVLT
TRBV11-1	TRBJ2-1	ASSPYGLAGDI
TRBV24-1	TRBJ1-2	ATSDRAVRKGYT
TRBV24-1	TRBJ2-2	ATSDSTRGKGAGELF
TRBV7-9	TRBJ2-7	ASSPPEQGPYYEQY
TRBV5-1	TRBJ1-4	ASSWGQPTRDEKLF
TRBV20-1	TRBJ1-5	SARGDREGNQPQH
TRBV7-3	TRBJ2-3	ASSHAAGGPSDTQY
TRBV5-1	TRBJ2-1	ASSTEDFAHEQF
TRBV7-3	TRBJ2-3	ASSLTGVSTDTQY
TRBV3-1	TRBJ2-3	ASSSLDYSTDTQY
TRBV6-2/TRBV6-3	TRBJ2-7	ASSGTFGEQY
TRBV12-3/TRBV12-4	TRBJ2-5	ASSLATGEETQY
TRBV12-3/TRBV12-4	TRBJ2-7	ASSPGTLTSYEQY
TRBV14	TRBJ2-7	ASSQAGQTGYEQY
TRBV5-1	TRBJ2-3	ASSSRRSSVSDTQY
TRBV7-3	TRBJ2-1	ASSPNPTWTTASYNEQF
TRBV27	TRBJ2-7	ASSFGLFQY
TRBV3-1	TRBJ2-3	ASSLGTSGTDTQY
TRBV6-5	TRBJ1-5	ASSGQRNQPQH
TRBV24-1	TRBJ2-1	ATSDSGLSNEQF
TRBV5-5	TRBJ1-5	ASSLRQGQGNQPQH
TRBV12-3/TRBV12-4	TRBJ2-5	ASSFVGTSPETQY
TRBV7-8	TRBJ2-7	ASSSPSMGGSSYEQY
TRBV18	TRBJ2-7	ASSEGIDNDEQY
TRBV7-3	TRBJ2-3	ASRKKAGGTDTQY
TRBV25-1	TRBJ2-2	ASEATGELF
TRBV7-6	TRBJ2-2	ASSSPGLRGGELF
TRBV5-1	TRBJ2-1	ASRLTGANEQF
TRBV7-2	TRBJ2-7	ASSLSLTGTAYVGEQY
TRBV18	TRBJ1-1	ASSPPGGLPEAF
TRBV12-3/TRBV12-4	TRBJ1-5	ASSRQGGSQPQH
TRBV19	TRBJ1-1	ASRKGGMNTEAF